The clone carrying this TCR beta chain was seen at least ten times. Its specificity is unknown. This specimen belongs to a study of regulatory T cells in long-lasting Graves disease. Background on the study: Graves' patients with a new diagnosis had received antithyroid drugs under 3 months.

Arm-PCR of CDR3 regions with iRepertoire HTBI primers generated TCR beta libraries. TCRdb ran MiXCR on the multiplex PCR reads and lists one entry per CDR3 protein. The table includes about 520,000 distinct CDR3 sequences, 9.5% to 15% detected once. As for time point: newly diagnosed GD, antithyroid drugs for less than 3 months. TCR sequences were obtained from RNA taken from PBMCs. Investigators report Graves' disease was diagnosed under American Thyroid Association guidelines. Study findings and constraints: Among persistent patients, a larger number of public clonotypes were shared (over 2,500) than among newly diagnosed patients (about 1,000). A limited number of samples was an acknowledged limitation.

The same data also went into a second study, on T cells in Graves' hyperthyroidism and ophthalmopathy.

This receptor was identified in a woman younger than 45 with Graves disease. The sequenced sample was peripheral blood mononuclear cells (PBMCs), obtained at new diagnosis, from a patient treated with antithyroid drugs.

In nucleotides, the CDR3 is TGTGCCAGCAGTTTATCATTTGTCGGGGAGCTGTTTTTT. The encoded protein is CASSLSFVGELFF. The V call is TRBV27, the J call TRBJ2-2; D is ambiguous. The germline V gene encodes CDR1 MNHEY and CDR2 SMNVEV (reference sequence). There are 13 residues in the CDR3. V lost 0 bases and J 7 bases, leaving 6 bases between the germline ends.